This T cell receptor (beta chain) was sequenced for a study of regulatory T cells. From germline, CDR1 is MNHNS and CDR2 SASEGT. The V end lost 0 bases, the J end lost 0 bases, and 12 bases lay between the germline ends. This CDR3 has 16 amino acids. For this clone: Its antigen is unknown.

At testing, patients were 2 to 39 years old, with reduced naive and increased memory T-cell proportions. General study points: In patients, unique TRB V-J pairs were restricted and V/J usage skewed, especially in Tregs. Patient CD8+ T cells trended toward lower Shannon entropy than controls.

Amplification used 52 TRBV primers and 13 TRBJ primers. Generated by immunoSEQ multiplex PCR, the TCRdb table keeps only in-frame clones and is missing some. The sample contains 21,000 or so clones, approximately 94% of which appear only once. The chain joins TRBV6-1 to TRBJ2-7, with D tentatively TRBD2 (6 bases). The sequence derives from a child aged 2 to 15 with CD3G deficiency. Material for sequencing was CD8+ T cells sorted from blood. The CDR3 protein is CASSEAGWRVSYEQYF. The CDR3 DNA follows: TGTGCCAGCAGTGAAGCGGGGTGGAGGGTCTCCTACGAGCAGTACTTC.